The next 13 T cell receptor beta chains were all read from a single sample in a study of blood T cell repertoires in COVID-19. Method: immunoSEQ multiplex PCR; TCRdb's copy keeps in-frame clones and lacks some. The sample lists roughly 250,000 clones, 80% to 90% occurring once. Sequencing was performed on peripheral blood. Receptor source: a man younger than 45 with acute or convalescent COVID-19.

A single count supports this clone. Distinct nucleotide sequences in the sample also encode this CDR3. The rearrangement links TRBV29-1 to TRBJ1-2; 10 bases line up with TRBD1. The CDR3 length is 12 residues. Germline V lookup: CDR1 SQVTM, CDR2 ANQGSEA. J lost 5 bases, V lost 4 bases, and 1 base had no gene match. CDR3 amino acids: CSVGTGGYGYTF. CDR3 coding DNA: TGCAGCGTTGGGACAGGGGGGTATGGCTACACCTTC.

This clone came up once. The chain recombines TRBV5-4 with TRBJ1-1; 8 bases are a match to TRBD1. Germline CDR1 is SGHNT and CDR2 is YYREEE (reference sequence). Trimming took 0 bases from V and 5 from J; bases not matched to a gene: 6. The CDR3 length is 15 residues. The CDR3 nucleotides are TGTGCCAGCAGCTTGGACAGGGGGAAGTGGACTGAAGCTTTCTTT. It specifies CASSLDRGKWTEAFF.

This clone was seen more than once but under ten times. This chain joins TRBV2 and TRBJ1-6; no reliable D call. Trimming stripped 5 bases from V and 0 bases from J, with 11 bases between. CDR3 length equals 16 residues. Germline CDR1 reads SNHLY; CDR2 reads FYNNEI. CDR3 in amino acids: CASSNSESSYNSPLHF. CDR3 sequence (DNA): TGTGCCAGCAGTAACTCCGAAAGCTCCTATAATTCACCCCTCCACTTT.

This clone appeared a few times. The V gene is TRBV18, the J gene TRBJ2-7; D possibly corresponds to TRBD1 (5 bases). Trimming left V 2 bases short and J 9 bases short, with 20 bases between. The CDR3 spans 15 residues. Germline V CDR1 and CDR2: KGHSH, LQKENI. CDR3 nucleotides: TGTGCCAGCTCACCAGGACAAGGATCCCTACAGGTGCAGTACTTC. Protein product: CASSPGQGSLQVQYF.

The CDR3 sequence is CASAGEYEQYF. CDR3 sequence (DNA): TGTGCCTCCGCAGGGGAGTACGAGCAGTACTTC. The chain links TRBV18 to TRBJ2-7; D possibly corresponds to TRBD1 (6 bases). Deletions cut 11 bases from V and 4 bases from J, with 12 bases between. The germline CDR1 and CDR2 sequences are KGHSH and LQKENI. The CDR3 extends over 11 amino acids. Full variable domain (outside the CDR3, taken from reference TRBV18 and TRBJ2-7): NAGVMQNPRHLVRRRGQEARLRCSPMKGHSHVYWYRQLPEEGLKFMVYLQKENIIDESGMPKERFSAEFPKEGPSILRIQQVVRGDSAAYFCASAGEYEQYFGPGTRLTVT.

The V and J genes are TRBV6-5 and TRBJ2-7; 7 positions agree with TRBD2. This CDR3 spans 11 amino acids. With V trimmed by 7 bases and J by 5 bases, 2 bases remained unmatched. Germline assignment: CDR1 MNHEY and CDR2 SVGAGI. CDR3 nucleotide sequence: TGTGCCAGCAAGCGGGATCACGAGCAGTACTTC. Protein sequence: CASKRDHEQYF.

The CDR3 DNA is TGTGCCAGCAGCCCACAGGCCAGGTTCCGCCATTATGGCTACACCTTC. It yields the protein CASSPQARFRHYGYTF. The chain carries TRBV3-1 (or the pseudogene TRBV3-2) and TRBJ1-2; tentatively, D is TRBD1 (5 bases). The V and J ends lost 4 bases and 5 bases respectively, with 20 bases between them. Germline V lookup: CDR1 LGHDT, CDR2 YNNKEL (reference sequence). This CDR3 region has 16 residues.

This clone appeared a single time. The chain carries TRBV24-1 and TRBJ2-5; perhaps TRBD2 as D (6 bases). Trimming took off 4 bases at V and 5 bases at J, with 22 bases between the two ends. CDR3 size: 17 residues. Per germline, CDR1 KGHDR and CDR2 SFDVKD. The CDR3 coding sequence is TGTGCCACCAGTGAATGGGGTAGCGGAGGCGGTCAGGAGACCCAGTACTTC. It translates to CATSEWGSGGGQETQYF.

The chain carries TRBV18 and TRBJ1-5; 7 bases agree with TRBD1. The V gene end was trimmed by 3 bases and the J gene end by 4 bases; junction bases not matched to a gene: 6. The germline gives CDR1 KGHSH, CDR2 LQKENI. This CDR3 region has 15 residues. CDR3 coding DNA: TGTGCCAGCTCACCCCAGACAGGGCAGAATCAGCCCCAGCATTTT. Protein sequence: CASSPQTGQNQPQHF.

The chain carries TRBV2 and TRBJ1-2; 8 positions match TRBD1. The CDR3 totals 15 residues. J lost 4 bases, V lost 3 bases, and 7 bases had no gene match. Germline CDR1 reads SNHLY; CDR2 reads FYNNEI. The CDR3 spells CASSDRSQGVYGYTF. The CDR3 bases are TGTGCCAGCAGTGATCGCTCACAGGGGGTCTATGGCTACACCTTC.

V is TRBV19 and J is TRBJ1-1; D unresolved. The germline gives CDR1 LNHDA, CDR2 SQIVND (reference sequence). The CDR3 length is 12 residues. V was trimmed by 6 bases and J by 6 bases, leaving 11 bases between them. CDR3 sequence reads: CASSFRRAEAFF. The CDR3 nucleotides read TGTGCCAGTAGCTTCCGGCGGGCTGAAGCTTTCTTT.

The chain links TRBV28 to TRBJ1-5, with 10 bases identical to TRBD1. V lost 3 bases to trimming and J lost 5 bases; unmatched junction nucleotides: 4. Germline V lookup: CDR1 MDHEN, CDR2 SYDVKM. The length of the CDR3 is 15 residues. The CDR3 bases are TGTGCCAGCAGTTTCCACGGACAGGGGGATCAGCCCCAGCATTTT. Translating gives CASSFHGQGDQPQHF.

The chain joins TRBV28 to TRBJ2-6; 7 positions agree with TRBD1. Unmatched junction bases numbered 5, after V lost 7 bases and J lost 2 bases. The germline V gene encodes CDR1 MDHEN and CDR2 SYDVKM. CDR3 length equals 15 residues. The CDR3 DNA is TGTGCCAGCACCCGAGGGGGCACTGGGGCCAACGTCCTGACTTTC. Its protein is CASTRGGTGANVLTF.